The entry below describes one T cell receptor (beta chain). Its antigen is unknown. The PCR ran on 60 Vbeta and 13 Jbeta primers. Per the original methods: About 80 million unique TCR beta chains, 9.5 million to 11 million of them shared, were counted by a later analysis. Clones were read by immunoSEQ multiplex PCR, and TCRdb kept only the in-frame ones, dropping some. V and J calls plus clone size are reproduced from that table; the DNA served to infer D and trimming. Altogether 150,000 or so clones are present, approximately 70% being singletons, with the ten largest covering about 4.5%. This sample stems from a study of cytomegalovirus exposure and HLA in healthy donors. V trimming: 4 bases; J trimming: 2 bases; junction bases outside the gene matches: 12. CDR1 SGHDT and CDR2 YYEEEE come from the germline V gene. The CDR3 consists of 17 residues. Study findings and constraints: A later analysis reportedly identified an Asian-associated ancestry cluster as carrying fewer N-insertions than the approximately 710-donor mean.

The sample taken for sequencing was PBMCs. The receptor was isolated from a man younger than 30 in good health and CMV-seropositive. This chain joins TRBV5-6 and TRBJ2-5, with 9 bases matching TRBD1. The CDR3 loop is CASSARTGTGNQETQYF. The CDR3 DNA sequence: TGTGCCAGCAGCGCGCGCACCGGGACAGGGAATCAAGAGACCCAGTACTTC.